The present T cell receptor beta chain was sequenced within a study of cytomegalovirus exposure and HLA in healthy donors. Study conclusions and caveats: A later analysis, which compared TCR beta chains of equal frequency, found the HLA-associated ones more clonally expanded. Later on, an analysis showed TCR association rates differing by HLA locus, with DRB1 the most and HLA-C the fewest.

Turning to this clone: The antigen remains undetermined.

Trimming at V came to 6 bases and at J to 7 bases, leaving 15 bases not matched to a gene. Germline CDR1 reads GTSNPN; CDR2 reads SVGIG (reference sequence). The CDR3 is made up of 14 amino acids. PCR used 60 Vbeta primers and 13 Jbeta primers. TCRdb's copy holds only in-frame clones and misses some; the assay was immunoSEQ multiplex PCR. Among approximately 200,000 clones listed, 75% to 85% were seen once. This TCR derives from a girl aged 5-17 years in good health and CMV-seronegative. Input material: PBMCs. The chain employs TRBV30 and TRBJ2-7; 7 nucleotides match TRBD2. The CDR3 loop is CACHRPGLSLEQYF. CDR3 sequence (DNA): TGTGCCTGCCACCGCCCGGGACTATCCTTAGAGCAGTACTTC.